This T cell receptor beta chain was found in a study of cytomegalovirus exposure and HLA in healthy donors. General observations from the study: The dataset shows that most TCR sequences were rare, while some public TCRs occurred in many donors.

The CDR3 is 12 amino acids. V lost 8 bases and J 5 bases, leaving 12 bases between the germline ends. The germline CDR1 and CDR2 sequences are ENHRY and SYGVKD. Remarks on this clone: Its antigen is undetermined.

With 60 Vbeta and 13 Jbeta primers, the PCR was carried out. Libraries were prepared by immunoSEQ multiplex PCR; TCRdb keeps only in-frame clonotypes and omits some of them. The sample shows 150,000 or so clones, over 60% of them seen only once. The chain links TRBV10-3 to TRBJ2-5; weak D call: TRBD1 (6 bases). This TCR was sampled from a woman aged 25 to 39 in good health and CMV-seropositive. Sequenced input: PBMCs. DNA for the CDR3: TGTGCCATCGGATACGACAGGGAGACCCAGTACTTC. Translation gives CAIGYDRETQYF.